This TCR beta chain was recorded in a study of tumor and adjacent non-tumor tissue in lung cancer. In the study overall: There were around 11 adenocarcinoma, a couple of squamous cell carcinoma and 1 small cell lung cancer cases. Study-wide findings and caveats: Compared with tumor, normal lung showed significantly lower TCR diversity. In normal lung, the top 100 clones were significantly more dominant than in tumor.

RNA was extracted from bulk tissue without any cell sorting. Three rounds of nested PCR, following a modified ARM-PCR protocol, produced the TCRbeta library. TCRdb re-called the multiplex PCR reads with MiXCR, one entry per CDR3 protein. The sample holds about 82,000 distinct CDR3 sequences, 60% to 80% seen once. Details on this clonotype: The antigen is undetermined. As the CDR3 is not closed by the conserved phenylalanine or tryptophan, this likely results from a read error.

Trimming cost V 4 bases and J 7 bases; bases outside gene matches: 5. In germline, CDR1 is KGHDR, CDR2 SFDVKD. This CDR3 comprises 13 residues. This sequence originates from a woman between 45 and 60 years old with non-small cell lung cancer. The sequenced material came from lung tumor tissue. This chain connects TRBV24-1 to TRBJ2-7, with TRBD1 identical over 8 bases. The CDR3 reads CATSDRTGLEQYS. CDR3 sequence (DNA): TGTGCCACCAGTGACAGGACAGGGCTTGAGCAGTACTCC.